This is a list of T cell receptor beta chains from one sample in a study of T cell responses to AZD1222 COVID-19 vaccine. Measured with immunoSEQ multiplex PCR; TCRdb has only the in-frame clones, and not every one. Among about 90,000 clones listed, about nine tenths were seen once. The sample here was peripheral blood, taken 28 days after the second AZD1222 dose. These TCRs come from an adult who received the AZD1222 COVID-19 vaccine. Each CDR3 is given with its conserved first and last residue. Fields, in order: V gene, clone size, D gene, J gene, CDR3 DNA, CDR3 protein. A D gene is named only where the DNA matches it firmly. Not every row has a clone size; where given, it reads once, few, many or a size class.

>TRBV5-1|NA|TRBD2|TRBJ2-4
TGCGCCAGCAGGCCCCCGGGGGGGGAGTCGGACATTCAGTACTTC
CASRPPGGESDIQYF
>TRBV19|NA|NA|TRBJ1-1
TGTGCCAGTAGTATTGGGAGCGGGGTTGGTAACACTGAAGCTTTCTTT
CASSIGSGVGNTEAFF
>TRBV19|NA|NA|TRBJ1-1
TGTGCCAGTAGTATATTGGGGGAGCAAATTCCTGAAGCTTTCTTT
CASSILGEQIPEAFF
>TRBV21-1|NA|NA|TRBJ1-1
TGTGCCAGCAGGCCTGGGGGGGCTAACACTGAAGCTTTCTTT
CASRPGGANTEAFF
>TRBV30|NA|NA|TRBJ2-5
TGTGCCTGGACAGGGCAAGAGACCCAGTACTTC
CAWTGQETQYF
>TRBV18|NA|NA|TRBJ1-2
TGTGCCAGCTCACCAGGGACACCCCCTCGGGGCTATGGCTACACCTTC
CASSPGTPPRGYGYTF
>TRBV18|NA|NA|TRBJ1-5
TGTGCCAGCTCACCACCGGGAGTTACCCAGCCCCAGCATTTT
CASSPPGVTQPQHF
>TRBV2|NA|NA|TRBJ1-1
TGTGCCAGCAGTGTCCTGAACACTGAAGCTTTCTTT
CASSVLNTEAFF
>TRBV27|NA|NA|TRBJ1-5
TGTGCCAGCAGTTTCGGCCGCAATCAGCCCCAGCATTTT
CASSFGRNQPQHF
>TRBV30|NA|NA|TRBJ2-2
TGTGCCGGGGCTGGGGTCGGGGAGCTGTTTTTT
CAGAGVGELFF
>TRBV6-5|NA|NA|TRBJ1-6
TGTGCCAGCAAGGGTCGGAATTCACCCCTCCACTTT
CASKGRNSPLHF
>TRBV5-1|once|NA|TRBJ1-1
TGCGCCAGCAGCTTGTGGGGTTGGGGCAGGGATGGCACTGAAGCTTTCTTT
CASSLWGWGRDGTEAFF
>TRBV4-3|NA|NA|TRBJ2-4
TGCGCCAGCAGCCAAGATTCGGCATCCAAAAACATTCAGTACTTC
CASSQDSASKNIQYF
>TRBV5-8|NA|TRBD2|TRBJ2-1
TGTGCCAGCAGCTTGGGTACTAGCGGGAGGAATGAGCAGTTCTTC
CASSLGTSGRNEQFF
>TRBV6-2/TRBV6-3|NA|TRBD1|TRBJ1-2
TGTGCCAGCAGTTACCGAACAGGGGCCTATGGCTACACCTTC
CASSYRTGAYGYTF
>TRBV7-2|NA|NA|TRBJ1-1
TGTGCCAGCACCAGGGGATGGAACACTGAAGCTTTCTTT
CASTRGWNTEAFF
>TRBV18|NA|TRBD1|TRBJ1-1
TGTGCCAGCTCACCACTCCCCTCCGGGACAGGGGGAGCTTTCTTT
CASSPLPSGTGGAFF
>TRBV5-1|NA|TRBD1|TRBJ2-7
TGCGCCAGCAGCTTTTCACAGGGGGGATCCTACGAGCAGTACTTC
CASSFSQGGSYEQYF
>TRBV7-2|NA|NA|TRBJ1-2
TGTGCCAGCAGCTTAGCACAGCCTCTTAACTATGGCTACACCTTC
CASSLAQPLNYGYTF
>TRBV7-8|NA|NA|TRBJ2-5
TGTGCCAGCAGCCCCCAGAGAACCCAAGAGACCCAGTACTTC
CASSPQRTQETQYF
>TRBV30|NA|TRBD1|TRBJ1-5
TGTGCCTGGAGGCGGACAGGGGGGCCCCAGCATTTT
CAWRRTGGPQHF
>TRBV7-3|NA|NA|TRBJ2-5
TGTGCCAGCAGCTTATGGCCGGGTGAGACCCAGTACTTC
CASSLWPGETQYF
>TRBV30|NA|NA|TRBJ2-7
TGTGCCTGGAGTGTGGGGACGGGTCGTTACGAGCAGTACTTC
CAWSVGTGRYEQYF
>TRBV6-4|NA|NA|TRBJ1-6
TGTGCCAGCAGTGAGGTCCGGAATTCACCCCTCCACTTT
CASSEVRNSPLHF
>TRBV28|NA|NA|TRBJ2-7
TGTGCCAGCAACCTAGGAATGGTCTACGAGCAGTACTTC
CASNLGMVYEQYF
>TRBV5-6|NA|NA|TRBJ1-3
TGTGCCAGCAGCCCGGACAGTGGGGTTCCCTCCTACTCTGGAAACACCATATATTTT
CASSPDSGVPSYSGNTIYF
>TRBV3-1/TRBV3-2|once|NA|TRBJ1-2
TGTGCCAGCAGCGGGACACCTAACTATGGCTACACCTTC
CASSGTPNYGYTF
>TRBV4-1|NA|NA|TRBJ2-7
TGCGCCAGCAGCCAAGATGGATACAGTTCCTACGAGCAGTACTTC
CASSQDGYSSYEQYF
>TRBV5-6|NA|TRBD1|TRBJ1-6
TGTGCCAGCAGCTCCTACAGGGGGACCCTCCACTTT
CASSSYRGTLHF
>TRBV30|NA|NA|TRBJ1-1
TGTGCCTGGAGTCGGGGGGTCACTGAAGCTTTCTTT
CAWSRGVTEAFF
>TRBV30|NA|TRBD2|TRBJ2-5
TGTGCCTGGAGTGTCGGGACTAGCGTCATCCAGACCCAGTACTTC
CAWSVGTSVIQTQYF
>TRBV14|once|NA|TRBJ2-3
TGTGCCAGCAGCCAAGAGCTCGGACTTGGCACAGATACGCAGTATTTT
CASSQELGLGTDTQYF
>TRBV9|NA|NA|TRBJ2-1
TGTGCCAGCAGCGTACGGATCAGGGATCAAGGGGATGAGCAGTTCTTC
CASSVRIRDQGDEQFF
>TRBV28|NA|NA|TRBJ1-6
TGTGCCAGCAGTTTGGAAGTCTACTATAATTCACCCCTCCACTTT
CASSLEVYYNSPLHF
>TRBV18|NA|NA|TRBJ2-7
TGTGCCAGCTCACCCTCAAGCAACGACGAGCAGTACTTC
CASSPSSNDEQYF
>TRBV2|once|NA|TRBJ1-1
TGTGCCAGCAGGTACGGGAAGGGTGTAGCTTTCTTT
CASRYGKGVAFF
>TRBV11-3|NA|TRBD1|TRBJ1-1
TGTGCCAGCAGCCCCGACAGGGGCAAGAACACTGAAGCTTTCTTT
CASSPDRGKNTEAFF
>TRBV11-3|NA|NA|TRBJ1-5
TGTGCCAGCAGCTTAGGAGGAGATCAGCCCCAGCATTTT
CASSLGGDQPQHF
>TRBV10-3|NA|TRBD2|TRBJ2-3
TGTGCCACCCACCCCGACCTAGCGGGGGGGCCGTCGGATACGCAGTATTTT
CATHPDLAGGPSDTQYF
>TRBV7-9|NA|NA|TRBJ2-1
TGTGCCAGCAGCTTAGGACTCAGCTCCTACAATGAGCAGTTCTTC
CASSLGLSSYNEQFF
>TRBV18|NA|TRBD1|TRBJ1-2
TGTGCCAGCTCACCCCTGACTTCAGGGGGCCAGAGTTCATACTATGGCTACACCTTC
CASSPLTSGGQSSYYGYTF
>TRBV12-3/TRBV12-4|NA|NA|TRBJ1-1
TGTGCCAGCAGTTTGTCGCGTAACACTGAAGCTTTCTTT
CASSLSRNTEAFF
>TRBV30|NA|TRBD1|TRBJ1-2
TGTGCCTGGAGTGTACGGGACAGGGGCGGGAACTATGGCTACACCTTC
CAWSVRDRGGNYGYTF
>TRBV10-3|NA|NA|TRBJ2-2
TGTGCCATCCTGGTCGGGAGCACCGGGGAGCTGTTTTTT
CAILVGSTGELFF
>TRBV19|NA|NA|TRBJ2-2
TGTGCCAGTAGTATATGGGTCCCGGCGAACACCGGGGAGCTGTTTTTT
CASSIWVPANTGELFF
>TRBV12-3/TRBV12-4|few|NA|TRBJ2-3
TGTGCCAGCAGTTTTGGAGATACGCAGTATTTT
CASSFGDTQYF
>TRBV18|NA|NA|TRBJ1-3
TGTGCCAGCTCACACCCTTACCGTTCACTCTCTGGAAACACCATATATTTT
CASSHPYRSLSGNTIYF
>TRBV5-1|NA|NA|TRBJ2-5
TGCGCCAGCTCCATAGGGCAAGAGACCCAGTACTTC
CASSIGQETQYF
>TRBV6-5|NA|NA|TRBJ2-5
TGTGCCAGCAGAAGTGGGGGCAGCCAAGAGACCCAGTACTTC
CASRSGGSQETQYF
>TRBV11-2|NA|NA|TRBJ1-2
TGTGCCAGCAGCTTAGGGCAGGCCGTTAACTATGGCTACACCTTC
CASSLGQAVNYGYTF
>TRBV11-3|NA|NA|TRBJ2-7
TGTGCCAGCAGCTTAGGAACCTACGAGCAGTACTTC
CASSLGTYEQYF
>TRBV5-1|NA|NA|TRBJ2-6
TGCGCCAGCAGCTTGGGAGATAGCGCTGGGGCCAACGTCCTGACTTTC
CASSLGDSAGANVLTF
>TRBV4-1|NA|NA|TRBJ1-6
TGCGCCAGCAGCCAAGATAGCAGTCTGAATTCACCCCTCCACTTT
CASSQDSSLNSPLHF
>TRBV2|NA|TRBD1|TRBJ1-2
TGTGCCAGTTACGACAGGGTTCACTATGGCTACACCTTC
CASYDRVHYGYTF
>TRBV2|NA|TRBD1|TRBJ1-1
TGTGCCAGCAGCCCACAGGGGGTGCCCTCCCCCTACACTGAAGCTTTCTTT
CASSPQGVPSPYTEAFF
>TRBV5-1|once|NA|TRBJ1-2
TGCGCCAGCAGCTTGGCCGGCGGTTCGTATGGCTACACCTTC
CASSLAGGSYGYTF
>TRBV4-1|NA|TRBD1|TRBJ2-2
TGCGCCAGCAGCCAAGGGGCAGGGGGCATCGGGGAGCTGTTTTTT
CASSQGAGGIGELFF